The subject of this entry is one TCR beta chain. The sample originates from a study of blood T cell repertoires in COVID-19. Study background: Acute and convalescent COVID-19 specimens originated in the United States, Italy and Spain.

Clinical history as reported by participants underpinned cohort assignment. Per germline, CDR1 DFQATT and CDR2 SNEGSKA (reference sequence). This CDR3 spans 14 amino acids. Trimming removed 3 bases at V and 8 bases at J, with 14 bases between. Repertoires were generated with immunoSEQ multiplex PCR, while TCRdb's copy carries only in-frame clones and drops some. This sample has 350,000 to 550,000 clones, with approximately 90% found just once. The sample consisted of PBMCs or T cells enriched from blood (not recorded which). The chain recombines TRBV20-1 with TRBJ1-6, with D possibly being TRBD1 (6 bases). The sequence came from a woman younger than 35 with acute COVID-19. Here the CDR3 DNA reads TGCAGTGCTAGTGGCGGGGGGCCACATTCACCCCTCCACTTT. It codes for CSASGGGPHSPLHF.